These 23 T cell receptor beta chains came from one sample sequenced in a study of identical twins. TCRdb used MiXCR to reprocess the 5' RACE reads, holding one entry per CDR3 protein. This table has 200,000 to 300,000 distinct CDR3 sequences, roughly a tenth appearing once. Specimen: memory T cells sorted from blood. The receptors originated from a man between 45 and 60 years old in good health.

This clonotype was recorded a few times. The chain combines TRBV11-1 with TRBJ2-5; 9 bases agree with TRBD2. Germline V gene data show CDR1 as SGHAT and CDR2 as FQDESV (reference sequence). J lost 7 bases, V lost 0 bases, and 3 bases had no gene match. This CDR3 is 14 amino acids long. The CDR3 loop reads CASSLARTSVTQYF. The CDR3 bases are TGTGCCAGCAGCTTAGCGAGGACTAGCGTGACCCAGTACTTC.

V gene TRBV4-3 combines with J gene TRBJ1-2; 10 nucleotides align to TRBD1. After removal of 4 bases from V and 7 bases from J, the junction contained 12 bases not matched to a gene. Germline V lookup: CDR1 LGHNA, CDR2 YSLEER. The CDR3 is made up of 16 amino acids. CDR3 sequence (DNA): TGCGCCAGCAGCCCGCGAGGACAGGGGGGTTTGGTTGGCTACACCTTC. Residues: CASSPRGQGGLVGYTF.

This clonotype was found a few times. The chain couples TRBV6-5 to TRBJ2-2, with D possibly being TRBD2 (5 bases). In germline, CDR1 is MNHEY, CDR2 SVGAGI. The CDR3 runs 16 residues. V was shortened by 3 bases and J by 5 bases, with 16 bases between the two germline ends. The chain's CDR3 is CASSYAPSGGTGELFF. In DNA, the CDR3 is TGTGCCAGCAGTTATGCCCCAAGCGGCGGTACCGGGGAGCTGTTTTTT.

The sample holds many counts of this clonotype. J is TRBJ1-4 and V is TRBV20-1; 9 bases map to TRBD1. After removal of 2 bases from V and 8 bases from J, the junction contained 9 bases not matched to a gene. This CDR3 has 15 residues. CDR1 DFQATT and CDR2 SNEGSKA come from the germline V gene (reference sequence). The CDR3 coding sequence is TGCAGTGCTAGAATATTTGGACAGGGGAACGAAAAACTGTTTTTT. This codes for CSARIFGQGNEKLFF.

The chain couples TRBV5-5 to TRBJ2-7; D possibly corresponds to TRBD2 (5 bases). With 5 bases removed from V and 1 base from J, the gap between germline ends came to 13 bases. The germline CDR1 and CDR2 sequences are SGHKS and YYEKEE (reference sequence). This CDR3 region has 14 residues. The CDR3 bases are TGTGCCAGCAGGACGACTATGCCATCCTACGAGCAGTACTTC. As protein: CASRTTMPSYEQYF.

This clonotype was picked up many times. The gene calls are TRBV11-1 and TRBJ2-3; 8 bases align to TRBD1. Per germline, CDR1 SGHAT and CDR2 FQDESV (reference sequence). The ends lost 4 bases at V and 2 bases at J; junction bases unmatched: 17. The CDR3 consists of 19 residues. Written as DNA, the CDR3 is TGTGCCAGCAGCTCCAGCCTGCTACAGGGGGACGAGAACACAGATACGCAGTATTTT. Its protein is CASSSSLLQGDENTDTQYF.

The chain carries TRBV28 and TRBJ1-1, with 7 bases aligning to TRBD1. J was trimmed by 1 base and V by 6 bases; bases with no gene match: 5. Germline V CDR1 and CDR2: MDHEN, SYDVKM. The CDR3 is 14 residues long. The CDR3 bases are TGTGCCAGCAGAAAAGGGGGCCAGAACACTGAAGCTTTCTTT. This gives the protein CASRKGGQNTEAFF.

CDR3 protein: CASSSPRGSTGELFF. In DNA form, the CDR3 reads TGTGCCAGCAGCTCCCCTCGAGGATCCACCGGGGAGCTGTTTTTT. This chain links TRBV7-2 with TRBJ2-2; D is undetermined. Germline assignment: CDR1 SGHTA and CDR2 FQGNSA. CDR3 length: 15 amino acids. Trimming pared 4 bases from V and 4 bases from J, leaving 13 bases between.

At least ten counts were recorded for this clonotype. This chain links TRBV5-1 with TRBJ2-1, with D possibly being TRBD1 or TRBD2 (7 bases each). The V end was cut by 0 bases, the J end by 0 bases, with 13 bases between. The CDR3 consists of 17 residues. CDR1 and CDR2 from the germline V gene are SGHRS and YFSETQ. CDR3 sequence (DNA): TGCGCCAGCAGCTTGGGGCAGGGGGGGACCTCCTACAATGAGCAGTTCTTC. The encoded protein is CASSLGQGGTSYNEQFF.

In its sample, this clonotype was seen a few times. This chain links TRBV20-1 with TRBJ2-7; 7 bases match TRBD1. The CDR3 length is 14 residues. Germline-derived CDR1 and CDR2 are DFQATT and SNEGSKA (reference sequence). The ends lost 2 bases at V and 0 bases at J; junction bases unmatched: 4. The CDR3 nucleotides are TGCAGTGCTAGAAATAGGGACAGCTCCTACGAGCAGTACTTC. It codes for CSARNRDSSYEQYF.

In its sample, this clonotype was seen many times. Here the CDR3 reads CASSLGDEDTQYF. The CDR3 nucleotides are TGTGCCAGCAGTTTGGGGGATGAAGATACGCAGTATTTT. The V gene is TRBV6-5, the J gene TRBJ2-3; D is possibly TRBD1 or TRBD2 (5 bases each). Trimming pared 4 bases from V and 5 bases from J, leaving 10 bases between. The CDR3 length is 13 residues. Germline V gives CDR1 MNHEY, CDR2 SVGAGI.

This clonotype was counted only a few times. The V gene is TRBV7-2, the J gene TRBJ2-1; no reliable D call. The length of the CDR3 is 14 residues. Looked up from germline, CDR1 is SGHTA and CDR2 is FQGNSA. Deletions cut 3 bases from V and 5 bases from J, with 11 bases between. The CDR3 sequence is CASSFLGTDNEQFF. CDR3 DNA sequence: TGTGCCAGCAGCTTCCTCGGCACCGACAATGAGCAGTTCTTC.

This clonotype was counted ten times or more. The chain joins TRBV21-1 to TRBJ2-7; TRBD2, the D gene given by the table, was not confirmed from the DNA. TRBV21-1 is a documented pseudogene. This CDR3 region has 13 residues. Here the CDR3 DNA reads TGTGCCACCTTTCCAACTAGCGGCTACGAGCAGTACTTC. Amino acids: CATFPTSGYEQYF.

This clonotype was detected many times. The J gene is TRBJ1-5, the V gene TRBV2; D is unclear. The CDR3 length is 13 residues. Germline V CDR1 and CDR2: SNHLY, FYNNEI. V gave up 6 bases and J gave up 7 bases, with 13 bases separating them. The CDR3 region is CASRKLGYQPQHF. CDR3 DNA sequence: TGTGCCAGCAGGAAGCTCGGATACCAGCCCCAGCATTTT.

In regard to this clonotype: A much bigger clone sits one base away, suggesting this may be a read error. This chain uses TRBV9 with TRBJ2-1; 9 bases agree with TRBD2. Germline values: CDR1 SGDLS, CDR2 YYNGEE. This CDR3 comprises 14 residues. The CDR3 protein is CPSSGTSSYNEQFF. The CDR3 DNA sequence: TGTCCCAGCAGCGGGACTAGCAGCTACAATGAGCAGTTCTTC. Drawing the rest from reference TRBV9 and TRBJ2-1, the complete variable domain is DSGVTQTPKHLITATGQRVTLRCSPRSGDLSVYWYQQSLDQGLQFLIQYYNGEERAKGNILERFSAQQFPDLHSELNLSSLELGDSALYFCPSSGTSSYNEQFFGPGTRLTVL.

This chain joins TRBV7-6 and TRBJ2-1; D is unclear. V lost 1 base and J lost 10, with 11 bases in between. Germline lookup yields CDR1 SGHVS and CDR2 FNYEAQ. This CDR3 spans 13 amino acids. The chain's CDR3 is CASSLGAPGEQFF. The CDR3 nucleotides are TGTGCCAGCAGCTTAGGAGCCCCTGGGGAGCAGTTCTTC.

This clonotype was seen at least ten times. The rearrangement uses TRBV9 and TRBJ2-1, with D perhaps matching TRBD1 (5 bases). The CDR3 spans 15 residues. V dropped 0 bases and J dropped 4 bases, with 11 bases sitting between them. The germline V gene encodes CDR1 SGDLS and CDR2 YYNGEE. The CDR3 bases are TGTGCCAGCAGCGTAGCTCTCCAGGGATACAATGAGCAGTTCTTC. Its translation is CASSVALQGYNEQFF.

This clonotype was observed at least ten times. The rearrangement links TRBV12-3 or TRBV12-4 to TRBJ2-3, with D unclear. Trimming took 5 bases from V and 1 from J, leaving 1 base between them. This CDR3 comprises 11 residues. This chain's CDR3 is CASSRTDTQYF. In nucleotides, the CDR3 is TGTGCCAGCAGTCGCACAGATACGCAGTATTTT.

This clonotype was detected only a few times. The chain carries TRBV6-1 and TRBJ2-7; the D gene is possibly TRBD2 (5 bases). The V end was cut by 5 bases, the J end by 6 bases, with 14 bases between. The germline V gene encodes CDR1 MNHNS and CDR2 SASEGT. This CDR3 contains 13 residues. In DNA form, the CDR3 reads TGTGCCAGCAGTCAAACACCGGCGGGCGAGCAGTACTTC. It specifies CASSQTPAGEQYF.

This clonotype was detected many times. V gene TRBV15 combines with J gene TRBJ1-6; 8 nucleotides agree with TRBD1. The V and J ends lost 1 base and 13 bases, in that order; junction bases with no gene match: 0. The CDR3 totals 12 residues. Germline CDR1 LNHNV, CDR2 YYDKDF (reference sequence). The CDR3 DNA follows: TGTGCCACCAGCAGAGGGACAGGGCCCCTCCACTTT. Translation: CATSRGTGPLHF.

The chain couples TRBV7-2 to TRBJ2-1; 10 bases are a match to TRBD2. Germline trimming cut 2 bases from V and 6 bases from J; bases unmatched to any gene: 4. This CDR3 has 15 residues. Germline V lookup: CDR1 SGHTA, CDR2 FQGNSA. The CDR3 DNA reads TGTGCCAGCAGCTTAATGGTAGCGGGAGGCAATGAGCAGTTCTTC. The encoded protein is CASSLMVAGGNEQFF.

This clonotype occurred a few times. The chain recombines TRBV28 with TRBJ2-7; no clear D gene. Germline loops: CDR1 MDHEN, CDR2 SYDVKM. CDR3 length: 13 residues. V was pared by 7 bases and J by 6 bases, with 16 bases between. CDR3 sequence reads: CASTSSPSGEQYF. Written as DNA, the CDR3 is TGTGCCAGCACCTCTTCCCCCTCAGGCGAGCAGTACTTC.

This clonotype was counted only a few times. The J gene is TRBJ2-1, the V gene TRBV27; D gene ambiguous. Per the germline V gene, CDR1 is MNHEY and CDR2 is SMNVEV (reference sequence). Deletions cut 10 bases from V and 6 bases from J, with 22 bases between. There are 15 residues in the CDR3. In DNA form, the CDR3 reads TGTGCCACCCCCCGCTCGGGCCTTCCAGGCAATGAGCAGTTCTTC. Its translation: CATPRSGLPGNEQFF.